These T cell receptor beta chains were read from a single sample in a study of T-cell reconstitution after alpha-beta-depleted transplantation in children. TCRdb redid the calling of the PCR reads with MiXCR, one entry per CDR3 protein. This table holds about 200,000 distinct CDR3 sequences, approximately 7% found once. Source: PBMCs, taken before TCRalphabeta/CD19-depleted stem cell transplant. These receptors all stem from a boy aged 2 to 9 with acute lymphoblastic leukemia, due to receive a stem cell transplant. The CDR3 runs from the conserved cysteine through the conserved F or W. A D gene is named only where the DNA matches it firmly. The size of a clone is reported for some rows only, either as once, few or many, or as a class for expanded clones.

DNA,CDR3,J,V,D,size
TGCAGTGCGAATCGCCGGGACCCACTGGATGAGCAGTTCTTC,CSANRRDPLDEQFF,TRBJ2-1,TRBV20-1,-,-
TGTGCCAGCAGCTTAGAGGAGGGTGGCTACACCTTC,CASSLEEGGYTF,TRBJ1-2,TRBV11-2,-,-
TGTGCCAGCAGCTCGTCCCCCGGGACAGCCTACGAGCAGTACTTC,CASSSSPGTAYEQYF,TRBJ2-7,TRBV11-2,TRBD1,many
TGCGCCAGCAAACAGTTCCTTAACACCGGGGAGCTGTTTTTT,CASKQFLNTGELFF,TRBJ2-2,TRBV5-1,-,many
TGTGCCAGCACCCCTAGCCCAGGGGGGGGTTACACCGGGGAGCTGTTTTTT,CASTPSPGGGYTGELFF,TRBJ2-2,TRBV12-3/TRBV12-4,-,many
TGTGCCAGCAGCCCCGTGGGACAGGGAGGCTCCTACGAGCAGTACTTC,CASSPVGQGGSYEQYF,TRBJ2-7,TRBV7-2,TRBD1,-
TGTGCCAGCAGCCACCGACAGTCGGGGGCAAGAACCCTAAGAGAGACCCAGTACTTC,CASSHRQSGARTLRETQYF,TRBJ2-5,TRBV11-2,-,many
TGTGCCAGCAGCTTAGCGACAGGGGAAGCTTTCTTT,CASSLATGEAFF,TRBJ1-1,TRBV7-6,TRBD1,many
TGTGCCAGCTCACCTAATCTGTGGGAGACCCAGTACTTC,CASSPNLWETQYF,TRBJ2-5,TRBV18,-,-
TGTGCCAGCAGCGAAACCCCCGGGGGGGGAAAAAATGAGCAGTTCTTC,CASSETPGGGKNEQFF,TRBJ2-1,TRBV7-2,TRBD2,few
TGTGCCAGCAGTGGACAGCAAGAGACCCAGTACTTC,CASSGQQETQYF,TRBJ2-5,TRBV28,-,many
TGTGCCAGCAGTTCCGGGGAGAGGGGATCGTCCTACGAGCAGTACTTC,CASSSGERGSSYEQYF,TRBJ2-7,TRBV28,-,few
TGTGCCAGCAGTTTGCAGACAGGGCGCCCCTGGGGCGAGCAGTACTTC,CASSLQTGRPWGEQYF,TRBJ2-7,TRBV28,TRBD1,-
TGTGCCAGCAGTTTAGCGTCGAGATCGCCGAACACTGAAGCTTTCTTT,CASSLASRSPNTEAFF,TRBJ1-1,TRBV27,-,few
TGCGCCAGCAGCTCTGGTTACGTGGGCGATGAGCAGTTCTTC,CASSSGYVGDEQFF,TRBJ2-1,TRBV5-1,-,-
TGTGCCAGCAGTTTTGGCAATGGGTCCCCAGAGACCCAGTACTTC,CASSFGNGSPETQYF,TRBJ2-5,TRBV27,-,few